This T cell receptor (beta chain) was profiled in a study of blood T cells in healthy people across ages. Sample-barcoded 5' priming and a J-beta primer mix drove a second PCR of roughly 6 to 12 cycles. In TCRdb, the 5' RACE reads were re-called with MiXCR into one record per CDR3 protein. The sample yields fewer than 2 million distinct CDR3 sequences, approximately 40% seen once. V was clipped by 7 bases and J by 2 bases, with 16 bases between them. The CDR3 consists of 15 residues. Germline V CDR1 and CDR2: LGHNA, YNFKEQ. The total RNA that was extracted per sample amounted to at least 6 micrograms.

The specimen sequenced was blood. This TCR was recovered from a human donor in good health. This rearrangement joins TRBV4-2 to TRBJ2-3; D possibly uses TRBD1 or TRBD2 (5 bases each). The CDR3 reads CASKPGPSPTDTQYF. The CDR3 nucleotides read TGTGCCAGCAAACCGGGACCCTCCCCCACAGATACGCAGTATTTT.